Listed below are T cell receptor beta chains from one sample, sequenced in a study of T cell responses to AZD1222 COVID-19 vaccine. Repertoires were generated with immunoSEQ multiplex PCR, while TCRdb's copy carries only in-frame clones and drops some. Here the sample spans roughly 160,000 clones, around 90% being singletons. The sample consisted of peripheral blood, taken 28 days after the second AZD1222 dose. These receptors all stem from an adult who received the AZD1222 COVID-19 vaccine. Both conserved end residues are part of each CDR3. The order of the fields is V gene, D gene, clone size, CDR3 length, J gene, CDR3 DNA, CDR3 protein. A D gene is named only where the DNA matches it firmly. A row's size may be missing; if present it is once, few, many or a size class.

>TRBV19|NA|NA|13|TRBJ2-7
TGTGCCAGCCGGGACATTGGTCTCTACGAGCAGTACTTC
CASRDIGLYEQYF
>TRBV3-1/TRBV3-2|NA|NA|15|TRBJ2-3
TGTGCCAGCAGCCTCGGGGGCTGGGGCACAGATACGCAGTATTTT
CASSLGGWGTDTQYF
>TRBV24-1|TRBD1|NA|17|TRBJ2-5
TGTGCCACCAGTGATTTGCACGGGGGACAGGGAGAGGAGACCCAGTACTTC
CATSDLHGGQGEETQYF
>TRBV2|NA|NA|14|TRBJ1-4
TGTGCCAGCAGTGATTGGGGTGCAAATGAAAAACTGTTTTTT
CASSDWGANEKLFF
>TRBV7-9|TRBD1|NA|19|TRBJ1-1
TGTGCCAGCAGCCGCGGGTCGTCGGACAGGGGGCGCGGGAGCACTGAAGCTTTCTTT
CASSRGSSDRGRGSTEAFF
>TRBV7-9|TRBD2|NA|15|TRBJ2-1
TGTGCCAGCAGCCCGGGCGGGAGCTCCTACAATGAGCAGTTCTTC
CASSPGGSSYNEQFF
>TRBV28|NA|few|17|TRBJ1-2
TGTGCCAGCAGTTCGCCCGCTGGGACGCCCCTGGGCTATGGCTACACCTTC
CASSSPAGTPLGYGYTF
>TRBV7-2|NA|few|15|TRBJ1-2
TGTGCCAGCAGCTTAGTCGCAGGGCCCAACTATGGCTACACCTTC
CASSLVAGPNYGYTF
>TRBV6-5|TRBD2|NA|15|TRBJ2-1
TGTGCCAGCATTCTGCTAGCGGGGGGTCACAATGAGCAGTTCTTC
CASILLAGGHNEQFF
>TRBV5-1|NA|NA|13|TRBJ1-2
TGCGCCAGCAGCTTGGACAGGAGCTATGGCTACACCTTC
CASSLDRSYGYTF
>TRBV11-2|NA|NA|14|TRBJ1-5
TGTGCCAGCAGCTTAACCGGGCCCAATCAGCCCCAGCATTTT
CASSLTGPNQPQHF
>TRBV7-9|TRBD1|NA|16|TRBJ2-7
TGTGCCAGCAGCCCTAAGACAGGGGGCTCAACCTACGAGCAGTACTTC
CASSPKTGGSTYEQYF
>TRBV16|NA|NA|17|TRBJ2-3
TGTGCCAGCAGCGAAAGTGGACAGAGTGCTAGCACAGATACGCAGTATTTT
CASSESGQSASTDTQYF
>TRBV27|NA|NA|14|TRBJ1-5
TGTGCCAGCAGAAATGGGGGGTGGAATCAGCCCCAGCATTTT
CASRNGGWNQPQHF
>TRBV27|TRBD2|NA|17|TRBJ2-5
TGTGCCAGCAGTTCCCTGGGACTAGCGGGGTACCAAGAGACCCAGTACTTC
CASSSLGLAGYQETQYF
>TRBV5-8|NA|NA|15|TRBJ2-7
TGTGCCAGCAGCTTACAAAGGACAGAGATTTACGAGCAGTACTTC
CASSLQRTEIYEQYF
>TRBV28|TRBD1|NA|14|TRBJ1-5
TGTGCCAGCAGCCTGGGACAGGGAATCCAGCCCCAGCATTTT
CASSLGQGIQPQHF
>TRBV7-9|NA|NA|16|TRBJ2-7
TGTGCCAGCAGCATATCCCAGGTAGTCTCCTGGGGCGAGCAGTACTTC
CASSISQVVSWGEQYF
>TRBV5-1|TRBD1|few|16|TRBJ2-3
TGCGCCAGCAGCTTGGCGGACAGGGGAAACACAGATACGCAGTATTTT
CASSLADRGNTDTQYF
>TRBV9|NA|NA|15|TRBJ2-1
TGTGCCAGCAGCGTAGCGCACGGTCCAATCCAGGTTCAGTTCTTC
CASSVAHGPIQVQFF
>TRBV6-2/TRBV6-3|TRBD1|NA|15|TRBJ2-7
TGTGCCAGCAGTCACGGAGACAGGGAATCCTACGAGCAGTACTTC
CASSHGDRESYEQYF
>TRBV14|NA|NA|13|TRBJ1-2
TGTGCCAGCAGCCAAGTCCCCCAGGGAGGCTACACCTTC
CASSQVPQGGYTF
>TRBV6-4|TRBD1|NA|18|TRBJ2-7
TGTGCCAGCAGTGAGGGACGCGTGAGGGACAGGAAACCCTACGAGCAGTACTTC
CASSEGRVRDRKPYEQYF
>TRBV18|NA|once|17|TRBJ1-2
TGTGCCAGCTCACAGGGGCTGGGGGAGGCCGGATACTATGGCTACACCTTC
CASSQGLGEAGYYGYTF
>TRBV6-1|TRBD1|NA|15|TRBJ1-3
TGTGCCAGCAGTGAAGGCAGGGGGTTGAGAAACACCATATATTTT
CASSEGRGLRNTIYF
>TRBV4-1|NA|NA|13|TRBJ2-7
TGCGCCAGCAGCCACCGGTTTTCCTACGAGCAGTACTTC
CASSHRFSYEQYF
>TRBV14|NA|NA|14|TRBJ1-2
TGTGCCAGCAGCCGGACAGCGATGAACTATGGCTACACCTTC
CASSRTAMNYGYTF